The 6 T cell receptor beta chains below were found in one sample sequenced in a study of naive and memory T cell subsets. TCR cDNA received a 3' ligated oligonucleotide that carried a UMI. Amplification of ligated cDNA took four PCR rounds with SP2 and nested alpha and beta constant primers. TCRdb re-derived calls from the 5' RACE reads in MiXCR, one entry per CDR3 protein. Of roughly 60,000 distinct CDR3 sequences listed, around 7.3% are singletons. These receptors all come from a male donor in good health.

The V and J genes are TRBV4-1 and TRBJ1-4; D not resolved. Germline V gives CDR1 MGHRA, CDR2 YSYEKL. CDR3 size: 14 residues. V lost 0 bases, J lost 3 bases, and 5 bases lay in between. This chain's CDR3 is CASSQESANEKLFF. CDR3 coding DNA: TGCGCCAGCAGCCAAGAGTCGGCTAATGAAAAACTGTTTTTT.

The chain recombines TRBV5-4 with TRBJ2-3, with D possibly TRBD2 on 6 matching bases. The V end lost 10 bases, the J end lost 5 bases, and 11 bases lay between the germline ends. The CDR3 covers 11 residues. CDR1 is SGHNT and CDR2 is YYREEE in the germline V gene (reference sequence). CDR3 sequence reads: CASLGGDTQYF. CDR3 in DNA: TGTGCCTCTCTCGGGGGAGATACGCAGTATTTT.

This clonotype occurred many times. The J gene is TRBJ2-2, the V gene TRBV11-2, with 7 bases that match TRBD2. The CDR3 contains 16 residues. With V trimmed by 1 base and J by 4 bases, 6 bases remained unmatched. CDR1 and CDR2 from the germline V gene are SGHAT and FQNNGV. The CDR3 is CASSLGEGPITGELFF. The CDR3 nucleotides are TGTGCCAGCAGCTTAGGGGAGGGGCCCATCACCGGGGAGCTGTTTTTT.

The V and J genes are TRBV6-6 and TRBJ1-1, with 7 bases aligning to TRBD1. Per germline, CDR1 MNHNY and CDR2 SVGAGI (reference sequence). This CDR3 spans 15 amino acids. V lost 0 bases and J lost 6; bases outside the gene matches: 7. The CDR3: CASSYSTGSVAEAFF. The CDR3 DNA follows: TGTGCCAGCAGTTACTCGACAGGGAGTGTCGCTGAAGCTTTCTTT.

This clonotype was observed a handful of times. The chain has TRBV20-1 and TRBJ1-2; D call uncertain. This CDR3 region has 14 residues. Trimming shortened V by 1 base and J by 2 bases, and 11 bases separated the two germline ends. The V gene's germline CDR1 is DFQATT and CDR2 SNEGSKA (reference sequence). The CDR3 DNA sequence: TGCAGTGCTAGAGTCCTGGAACAAAACTATGGCTACACCTTC. Translated: CSARVLEQNYGYTF.

The chain recombines TRBV4-1 with TRBJ2-2, with 8 nucleotides matching TRBD2. Germline V gene sequence: CDR1 MGHRA, CDR2 YSYEKL. The CDR3 has 17 residues. Losses at the gene ends were 1 base for V and 6 bases for J; bases not matched to a gene: 10. CDR3 loop: CASSQGPTGGVAGELFF. The CDR3 coding sequence is TGCGCCAGCAGCCAAGGCCCGACGGGGGGGGTGGCCGGGGAGCTGTTTTTT.